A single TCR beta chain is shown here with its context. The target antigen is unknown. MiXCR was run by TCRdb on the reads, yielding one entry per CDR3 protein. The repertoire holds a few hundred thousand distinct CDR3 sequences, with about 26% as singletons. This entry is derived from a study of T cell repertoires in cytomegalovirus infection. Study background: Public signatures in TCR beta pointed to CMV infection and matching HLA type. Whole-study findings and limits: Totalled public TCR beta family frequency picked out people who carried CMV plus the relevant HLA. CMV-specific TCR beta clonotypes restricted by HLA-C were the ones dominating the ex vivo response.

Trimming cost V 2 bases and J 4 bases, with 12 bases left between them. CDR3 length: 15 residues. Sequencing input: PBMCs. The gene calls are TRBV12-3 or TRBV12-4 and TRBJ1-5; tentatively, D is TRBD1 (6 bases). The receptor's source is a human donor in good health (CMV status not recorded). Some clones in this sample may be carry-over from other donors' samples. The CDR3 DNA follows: TGTGCCAGCAGTTTACGAGGACAGCCGAATCAGCCCCAGCATTTT. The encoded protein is CASSLRGQPNQPQHF.